Listed here are 20 T cell receptor beta chains from one sample, sequenced in a study of CD8 T cells in ankylosing spondylitis. TCRdb recomputed calls from the 5' RACE reads with MiXCR, one row per CDR3 protein. The table lists 180,000 or so distinct CDR3 sequences, 11% of them singletons. The sequencing sample was made of blood, either unsorted or a sorted T cell fraction (not recorded which). The origin of the receptors is a male donor with ankylosing spondylitis or in good health (not recorded which).

This clonotype was detected many times. The chain links TRBV7-6 to TRBJ2-5; D tentatively fits TRBD1 or TRBD2 (6 bases each). Germline V gene sequence: CDR1 SGHVS, CDR2 FNYEAQ. The ends were cut back, 5 bases at V and 5 bases at J, with 12 bases in the middle. CDR3 size: 13 residues. CDR3 sequence reads: CASSPLGGETQYF. DNA for the CDR3: TGTGCCAGCAGCCCCTTGGGGGGCGAGACCCAGTACTTC.

This clonotype was seen ten or more times. The V and J genes are TRBV18 and TRBJ2-7; perhaps TRBD2 as D (6 bases). CDR1 and CDR2 from the germline V gene are KGHSH and LQKENI. Trimming pared 4 bases from V and 7 bases from J, leaving 17 bases between. The CDR3 totals 14 residues. DNA for the CDR3: TGTGCCAGCTCACGAGCAGGGACTGGTGGGGAGCAGTACTTC. Translated, it gives CASSRAGTGGEQYF.

Details on this clonotype: This sequence may be a read error, since a much larger clone differs from it by one base. DNA of the CDR3: TGTGTCAGCAGCCCCGGGACAGGGGTGACCTACGAGCAGTACTTC. It encodes CVSSPGTGVTYEQYF. The gene calls are TRBV3-1 and TRBJ2-7; 10 nucleotides line up with TRBD1. CDR3 size: 15 residues. Looked up from germline, CDR1 is LGHDT and CDR2 is YNNKEL (reference sequence).

The chain joins TRBV7-9 to TRBJ2-7, with 10 bases identical to TRBD1. V gave up 5 bases and J gave up 7 bases; unmatched junction bases: 14. Germline V lookup: CDR1 SEHNR, CDR2 FQNEAQ (reference sequence). The CDR3 contains 16 residues. The CDR3: CASSQPRGTGASEQYF. The CDR3 region has the DNA TGTGCCAGCAGCCAACCGCGCGGGACAGGGGCCTCTGAGCAGTACTTC.

This clonotype was detected ten times or more. DNA of the CDR3: TGTGCCAGCAGCTTGGAAGTAGGGACAGCACAAGAGACCCAGTACTTC. Translation: CASSLEVGTAQETQYF. The chain carries TRBV5-5 and TRBJ2-5; 7 nucleotides agree with TRBD1. The CDR3 length is 16 residues. The V and J ends lost 0 bases and 2 bases, in that order; junction bases with no gene match: 7. CDR1 and CDR2 (germline): SGHKS, YYEKEE (reference sequence).

At least ten counts were recorded for this clonotype. CDR3 nucleotides: TGCGCCAGCAGCTCTTCAGCGCCTGAAGCTTTCTTT. As protein: CASSSSAPEAFF. The chain uses TRBV5-1 and TRBJ1-1; the D is unclear. There are 12 residues in the CDR3. With 3 bases removed from V and 6 bases from J, the gap between germline ends came to 9 bases. Germline V gives CDR1 SGHRS, CDR2 YFSETQ.

There are many counts of this clonotype. This CDR3 is CSAPPPARGTDTQYF. The CDR3 nucleotides read TGCAGTGCACCCCCCCCGGCGCGGGGGACAGATACGCAGTATTTT. V is TRBV20-1 and J is TRBJ2-3; 7 bases match TRBD2. Germline CDR1 DFQATT, CDR2 SNEGSKA (reference sequence). The CDR3 has 15 amino acids. J was trimmed by 3 bases and V by 6 bases; bases with no gene match: 12.

This clonotype has at least ten counts. The chain joins TRBV20-1 to TRBJ2-6; unclear D gene. The CDR3 covers 15 residues. Germline CDR1 reads DFQATT; CDR2 reads SNEGSKA (reference sequence). V gave up 0 bases and J gave up 4 bases, with 10 bases separating them. The CDR3 region is CSARDTRIGANVLTF. Written as DNA, the CDR3 is TGCAGTGCTAGAGATACCCGGATAGGGGCCAACGTCCTGACTTTC.

The table lists this clonotype with many counts. The chain has TRBV7-9 and TRBJ2-3, with D tentatively TRBD2 (6 bases). Trimming left V 4 bases short and J 2 bases short, with 10 bases between. This CDR3 comprises 14 residues. In germline, CDR1 is SEHNR, CDR2 FQNEAQ (reference sequence). The CDR3 DNA reads as TGTGCCAGCAGCTCGGACTATAACACAGATACGCAGTATTTT. Its translation: CASSSDYNTDTQYF.

This clonotype has at least ten counts. The chain employs TRBV11-2 and TRBJ1-5; TRBD1 agrees at 8 bases. Losses at the gene ends were 5 bases for V and 4 bases for J; bases not matched to a gene: 7. Looked up from germline, CDR1 is SGHAT and CDR2 is FQNNGV. This CDR3 spans 15 amino acids. The CDR3 DNA reads as TGTGCCAGCAGCGCTGCAGGGGGCGCGAATCAGCCCCAGCATTTT. This encodes CASSAAGGANQPQHF.

This clonotype was recorded at least ten times. The chain recombines TRBV4-3 with TRBJ2-5; 10 nucleotides line up with TRBD1. Trimming removed 1 base from V and 4 bases from J; junction bases left unmatched: 6. Germline V gives CDR1 LGHNA, CDR2 YSLEER. This CDR3 region has 16 residues. CDR3 coding DNA: TGCGCCAGCAGCCAAGGGGACAGGGGAATTTTAGAGACCCAGTACTTC. It translates to CASSQGDRGILETQYF.

The table lists this clonotype with many counts. The V call is TRBV5-1, the J call TRBJ2-2; possibly TRBD2 for D (7 bases). Germline V gene sequence: CDR1 SGHRS, CDR2 YFSETQ. V was cut by 1 base and J by 7 bases, with 14 bases left in between. The CDR3 sequence is 15 residues long. DNA for the CDR3: TGCGCCAGCAGCTTGTCGGGGGGCACAGGCGGGGAGCTGTTTTTT. Its translation: CASSLSGGTGGELFF. Combining the CDR3 with reference TRBV5-1 and TRBJ2-2 gives the whole variable domain KAGVTQTPRYLIKTRGQQVTLSCSPISGHRSVSWYQQTPGQGLQFLFEYFSETQRNKGNFPGRFSGRQFSNSRSEMNVSTLELGDSALYLCASSLSGGTGGELFFGEGSRLTVL.

The table lists this clonotype with many counts. CDR3 region: CASSPSGTGSGNTIYF. CDR3 bases: TGTGCCAGCAGCCCCTCCGGGACAGGGTCTGGAAACACCATATATTTT. The chain is built from TRBV7-9 and TRBJ1-3; TRBD1 aligns across 9 bases. Trimming took 5 bases from V and 1 from J; bases not matched to a gene: 6. Germline V CDR1 and CDR2: SEHNR, FQNEAQ (reference sequence). The length of the CDR3 is 16 residues. The full variable domain, with the rest looked up from reference TRBV7-9 and TRBJ1-3, is DTGVSQNPRHKITKRGQNVTFRCDPISEHNRLYWYRQTLGQGPEFLTYFQNEAQLEKSRLLSDRFSAERPKGSFSTLEIQRTEQGDSAMYLCASSPSGTGSGNTIYFGEGSWLTVV.

This clonotype was seen ten or more times. The rearrangement joins TRBV12-3 or TRBV12-4 to TRBJ1-1, with a weak D call TRBD1 (5 bases). This CDR3 has 11 residues. Trimming pared 6 bases from V and 7 bases from J, leaving 9 bases between. Here the CDR3 DNA reads TGTGCCAGCAGGGGACGGTATGAAGCTTTCTTT. Translation: CASRGRYEAFF.

At least ten counts were recorded for this clonotype. The chain has TRBV5-6 and TRBJ2-3, with 13 positions matching TRBD2. With 2 bases clipped from V and 2 bases from J, the junction kept 8 bases outside the gene matches. There are 18 residues in the CDR3. The germline gives CDR1 SGHDT, CDR2 YYEEEE. The CDR3 reads CASSLGLAGAPNTDTQYF. The CDR3 nucleotides read TGTGCCAGCAGCTTAGGACTAGCGGGGGCCCCGAACACAGATACGCAGTATTTT.

This clonotype was counted between two and nine times. V and J are TRBV12-3 or TRBV12-4 and TRBJ2-2, with D possibly TRBD2 on 6 matching bases. V was trimmed by 10 bases and J by 5 bases, leaving 20 bases between them. The CDR3 is 15 residues long. The CDR3 DNA is TGTGCCAACAGGCTTAGCGGTCTGGGTACCGGGGAGCTGTTTTTT. It codes for CANRLSGLGTGELFF.

This clonotype was seen repeatedly, ten times or more. The gene calls are TRBV29-1 and TRBJ2-1; tentatively, D is TRBD2 (6 bases). Trimming left V 4 bases short and J 6 bases short, with 19 bases between. The CDR3 length is 15 residues. CDR1 and CDR2 (germline): SQVTM, ANQGSEA. CDR3 nucleotides: TGCAGCGTTGTCAGCATTGCGGGACCCTCCAATGAGCAGTTCTTC. It specifies CSVVSIAGPSNEQFF.

This clonotype was counted at least ten times. The chain couples TRBV3-1 to TRBJ2-3; TRBD1 aligns across 7 bases. V shed 2 bases, J shed 4 bases, and the junction held 9 bases outside the gene matches. This CDR3 has 16 residues. CDR1 and CDR2 (germline): LGHDT, YNNKEL (reference sequence). CDR3 DNA: TGTGCCAGCAGCCAAAGGCGCAACAGGGGCGCAGATACGCAGTATTTT. Amino acid sequence: CASSQRRNRGADTQYF.

This clonotype was seen more than once but under ten times. The chain carries TRBV11-2 and TRBJ1-2; no clear D. In germline, CDR1 is SGHAT, CDR2 FQNNGV. Deletions cut 1 base from V and 7 bases from J, with 13 bases between. The CDR3 covers 14 residues. The CDR3 bases are TGTGCCAGCAGCTTAGGGACGGCAGTAGGTGGCTACACCTTC. The encoded protein is CASSLGTAVGGYTF.

The table lists this clonotype with many counts. The rearrangement joins TRBV12-3 or TRBV12-4 to TRBJ1-1; possibly TRBD1 for D (5 bases). Trimming removed 3 bases at V and 6 bases at J, with 8 bases between. This CDR3 is 12 amino acids long. The CDR3 sequence is CASSFWGAEAFF. The DNA of the CDR3 is TGTGCCAGCAGTTTCTGGGGCGCTGAAGCTTTCTTT.